Listed here are 30 T cell receptor beta chains from one sample, sequenced in a study of technical replicates of blood from several donors. Sequencing was performed with immunoSEQ multiplex PCR; in TCRdb, only in-frame clones are kept and a portion is missing. This table has 70,000 or so clones, about 87% appearing once. The sequenced sample was PBMCs. These receptors were taken from a human donor in good health. Some clones in this sample may be carry-over from other donors' samples.

The gene calls are TRBV19 and TRBJ2-7; 9 bases are a match to TRBD1. The CDR3 length is 15 residues. The junction had 1 base not matched to a gene; V was cut back by 0 bases and J by 1 base. Germline V CDR1 and CDR2: LNHDA, SQIVND (reference sequence). The CDR3 coding sequence is TGTGCCAGTAGTATAGATGGACAGGGGTCCTACGAGCAGTACTTC. Translating gives CASSIDGQGSYEQYF.

The chain joins TRBV9 to TRBJ2-3, with 10 nucleotides matching TRBD2. Germline values: CDR1 SGDLS, CDR2 YYNGEE. V lost 0 bases to trimming and J lost 2 bases; unmatched junction nucleotides: 6. This CDR3 has 17 amino acids. The CDR3 is CASSVEGLAINTDTQYF. CDR3 sequence (DNA): TGTGCCAGCAGCGTAGAGGGACTAGCGATTAACACAGATACGCAGTATTTT.

This clone was observed once. The rearrangement links TRBV19 to TRBJ2-3, with 11 bases that match TRBD2. The J segment lost 9 bases and the V segment lost 6 bases, leaving 8 bases of the junction unmatched. The CDR3 runs to 14 residues. Germline CDR1 and CDR2: LNHDA and SQIVND (reference sequence). The CDR3 coding sequence is TGTGCCAGTAGCCTAATATGGACTAGCGGGACGCAGTATTTT. Protein sequence: CASSLIWTSGTQYF.

This chain joins TRBV7-3 and TRBJ2-3; the match to TRBD2 covers 12 bases. There are 17 residues in the CDR3. The V and J ends lost 0 bases and 6 bases, in that order; junction bases with no gene match: 7. From germline, CDR1 is SGHTA and CDR2 FQGTGA. As DNA, the CDR3 is TGTGCCAGCAGCTTAACAGCTAGCGGGGGGGCTGAGGATACGCAGTATTTT. This encodes CASSLTASGGAEDTQYF.

The chain couples TRBV6-1 to TRBJ2-7; D is uncertain. V was pared by 10 bases and J by 3 bases, with 7 bases between. CDR3 length equals 10 residues. Germline CDR1 MNHNS, CDR2 SASEGT. The CDR3 loop reads CAIEDYEQYF. The CDR3 bases are TGTGCCATCGAGGACTACGAGCAGTACTTC.

The genes are TRBV7-9 and TRBJ2-1, with TRBD2 identical over 11 bases. The CDR3 spans 15 residues. Germline V gives CDR1 SEHNR, CDR2 FQNEAQ (reference sequence). The V segment lost 5 bases and the J segment 11 bases; nucleotides outside the gene matches: 11. The DNA of the CDR3 is TGTGCCAGCAGCCCACTAGCGGGAGAGACCTGGAAGCAGTTCTTC. Its translation: CASSPLAGETWKQFF.

V usage is TRBV4-3 and J usage is TRBJ2-1, with D uncertain. Germline V gene lookup returns CDR1 LGHNA and CDR2 YSLEER. The CDR3 is 18 residues long. Trimming stripped 0 bases from V and 3 bases from J, with 18 bases between. This CDR3 reads CASSQESARSGFYNEQFF. In nucleotides, the CDR3 is TGCGCCAGCAGCCAAGAGTCGGCAAGGAGTGGGTTCTACAATGAGCAGTTCTTC.

The chain carries TRBV14 and TRBJ1-4, with 9 bases lining up with TRBD1. Germline V CDR1 and CDR2: SGHDN, FVKESK. The CDR3 sequence is 16 residues long. V shed 1 base and J 7 bases; nucleotides not matched to a gene: 7. CDR3 nucleotide sequence: TGTGCCAGCAGCCAAGGGGGACAGGGTTATTCTGAAAAACTGTTTTTT. This translates into CASSQGGQGYSEKLFF.

The J gene is TRBJ1-2, the V gene TRBV7-2; maybe TRBD1 (5 bases). The germline gives CDR1 SGHTA, CDR2 FQGNSA. V shed 1 base and J shed 4 bases, with 13 bases lying between them. The CDR3 contains 15 residues. The CDR3 reads CASSLDRGGGYGYTF. Here the CDR3 DNA reads TGTGCCAGCAGCTTAGATCGGGGCGGGGGCTATGGCTACACCTTC. Complete variable domain (other parts from reference TRBV7-2 and TRBJ1-2): GAGVSQSPSNKVTEKGKDVELRCDPISGHTALYWYRQSLGQGLEFLIYFQGNSAPDKSGLPSDRFSAERTGGSVSTLTIQRTQQEDSAVYLCASSLDRGGGYGYTFGSGTRLTVV.

This chain joins TRBV9 and TRBJ2-1; TRBD2 is a possible D gene (6 bases). CDR1 is SGDLS, CDR2 YYNGEE, per germline. V lost 3 bases to trimming and J lost 4 bases, with 14 bases between them. CDR3 length: 15 amino acids. The CDR3 bases are TGTGCCAGCAGCGCCCCCGGGACTGGGTACAATGAGCAGTTCTTC. Translated: CASSAPGTGYNEQFF.

The rearrangement uses TRBV29-1 and TRBJ1-1; 8 bases agree with TRBD1. Germline CDR1 is SQVTM and CDR2 is ANQGSEA. The CDR3 has 13 amino acids. V lost 7 bases and J lost 1; bases outside the gene matches: 5. The CDR3 sequence: CSAEGQENTEAFF. In DNA, the CDR3 is TGCAGCGCCGAGGGACAGGAGAACACTGAAGCTTTCTTT.

The rearrangement links TRBV12-5 to TRBJ2-1; D call uncertain. CDR1 is LGHNT, CDR2 FRNRAP, per germline. V was clipped by 7 bases and J by 6 bases, with 7 bases between them. The CDR3 length is 11 residues. This chain's CDR3 is CASALSNEQFF. The CDR3 region has the DNA TGTGCTAGTGCCCTTTCCAATGAGCAGTTCTTC.

The V call is TRBV18, the J call TRBJ1-2, with TRBD1 matching 7 bases. CDR3 length equals 16 residues. Germline assignment: CDR1 KGHSH and CDR2 LQKENI. The trim removed 1 base at V and 5 bases at J, leaving 10 bases unmatched. The CDR3 nucleotides read TGTGCCAGCTCACCACTTTTTCCCCCGGGACAGTATGGCTACACCTTC. It yields the protein CASSPLFPPGQYGYTF. Variable domain in full (rest from reference TRBV18 and TRBJ1-2): NAGVMQNPRHLVRRRGQEARLRCSPMKGHSHVYWYRQLPEEGLKFMVYLQKENIIDESGMPKERFSAEFPKEGPSILRIQQVVRGDSAAYFCASSPLFPPGQYGYTFGSGTRLTVV.

The chain uses TRBV6-6 and TRBJ2-1; TRBD2 aligns across 8 bases. Unmatched junction bases numbered 5, after V lost 0 bases and J lost 4 bases. This CDR3 has 16 residues. In germline, CDR1 is MNHNY, CDR2 SVGAGI (reference sequence). CDR3 nucleotides: TGTGCCAGCAGTTACTCCGGGGGACTAGTTTACAATGAGCAGTTCTTC. Amino acids: CASSYSGGLVYNEQFF.

The V and J genes are TRBV19 and TRBJ2-1, with 14 bases matching TRBD2. Germline values: CDR1 LNHDA, CDR2 SQIVND (reference sequence). The CDR3 totals 17 residues. V lost 7 bases to trimming and J lost 8 bases; unmatched junction nucleotides: 13. CDR3 protein: CASTETSGGVESHEQFF. The CDR3 DNA reads TGTGCCAGTACCGAGACTAGCGGGGGGGTTGAGTCGCATGAGCAGTTCTTC. The complete variable domain, with remaining parts taken from reference TRBV19 and TRBJ2-1, reads DGGITQSPKYLFRKEGQNVTLSCEQNLNHDAMYWYRQDPGQGLRLIYYSQIVNDFQKGDIAEGYSVSREKKESFPLTVTSAQKNPTAFYLCASTETSGGVESHEQFFGPGTRLTVL.

This rearrangement joins TRBV19 to TRBJ1-5, with no clear D. The V gene lost 3 bases and the J gene lost 0 bases, with 12 bases spanning the gap. Germline lookup yields CDR1 LNHDA and CDR2 SQIVND (reference sequence). The CDR3 sequence is 16 residues long. CDR3 loop: CASSMERKISNQPQHF. DNA for the CDR3: TGTGCCAGTAGTATGGAGCGGAAAATTAGCAATCAGCCCCAGCATTTT.

J is TRBJ2-4 and V is TRBV7-2; TRBD2 aligns across 10 bases. V trimming: 1 base; J trimming: 7 bases; junction bases outside the gene matches: 10. The CDR3 spans 17 residues. Germline V gene lookup returns CDR1 SGHTA and CDR2 FQGNSA. CDR3 protein: CASSLVPSGRVGNIQYF. The CDR3 DNA sequence: TGTGCCAGCAGCTTAGTCCCCAGCGGGAGGGTCGGGAACATTCAGTACTTC.

The chain couples TRBV6-5 to TRBJ1-3; tentatively, D is TRBD1 (6 bases). The length of the CDR3 is 14 residues. Per the germline V gene, CDR1 is MNHEY and CDR2 is SVGAGI. V lost 4 bases and J lost 8, with 15 bases in between. The CDR3 DNA follows: TGTGCCAGCAGTTTCGTCAGGGGCGAAGACACCATATATTTT. This codes for CASSFVRGEDTIYF.

The rearrangement uses TRBV11-2 and TRBJ2-3; 8 nucleotides align to TRBD2. The J segment lost 4 bases and the V segment lost 5 bases, leaving 8 bases of the junction unmatched. From germline, CDR1 is SGHAT and CDR2 FQNNGV. The CDR3 is made up of 15 amino acids. The CDR3 nucleotides read TGTGCCAGCAGCCCGCCCAGCGGGGGTGCAGATACGCAGTATTTT. The encoded protein is CASSPPSGGADTQYF.

The chain carries TRBV2 and TRBJ2-7, with D possibly matching TRBD1 (5 bases). The CDR3 runs to 13 residues. With 9 bases removed from V and 3 bases from J, the gap between germline ends came to 15 bases. Per germline, CDR1 SNHLY and CDR2 FYNNEI. The CDR3 DNA is TGTGCCAGTGATACCCAGGGAAACTACGAGCAGTACTTC. This codes for CASDTQGNYEQYF.

The chain combines TRBV5-5 with TRBJ1-1, with unresolved D. Trimming took off 4 bases at V and 5 bases at J, with 9 bases between the two ends. The CDR3 runs to 12 residues. Per the germline V gene, CDR1 is SGHKS and CDR2 is YYEKEE (reference sequence). As DNA, the CDR3 is TGTGCCAGCAGCCTATCCGGGACTGAAGCTTTCTTT. Protein product: CASSLSGTEAFF.

The V and J genes are TRBV7-5 and TRBJ1-2; TRBD1 is the table's D call, not checked against the DNA. TRBV7-5 is shown as a pseudogene. The CDR3 has 15 amino acids. The CDR3 DNA reads TGTGCCAGAAGCTCCAGGGGGCCGAGCAACTATGGCTACACCTTC. As protein: CARSSRGPSNYGYTF.

This clone was detected only once. The chain employs TRBV6-5 and TRBJ1-1; 7 nucleotides match TRBD1. V lost 2 bases, J lost 1 base, and 4 bases stayed unmatched. CDR3 length: 15 amino acids. Per germline, CDR1 MNHEY and CDR2 SVGAGI. The CDR3 DNA reads TGTGCCAGCAGTTACAAAGGACAGGCGAACACTGAAGCTTTCTTT. Translation: CASSYKGQANTEAFF.

This clone was seen a few times. This chain connects TRBV27 to TRBJ2-7, with a possible D match to TRBD2 (5 bases). Trimming cost V 3 bases and J 3 bases, with 9 bases left between them. The CDR3 totals 13 residues. The germline CDR1 and CDR2 sequences are MNHEY and SMNVEV (reference sequence). CDR3 residues: CASSLEAGYEQYF. CDR3 in DNA: TGTGCCAGCAGTTTGGAGGCGGGCTACGAGCAGTACTTC.

The J gene is TRBJ1-5, the V gene TRBV18, with no clear D. The CDR3 length is 17 residues. Germline loops: CDR1 KGHSH, CDR2 LQKENI. Trimming took off 3 bases at V and 1 base at J, with 16 bases between the two ends. CDR3 nucleotide sequence: TGTGCCAGCTCACCTAGTACTAGGACGGGGAGCAATCAGCCCCAGCATTTT. Its translation: CASSPSTRTGSNQPQHF.

The V call is TRBV6-1, the J call TRBJ1-3; D remains ambiguous. This CDR3 is built from 15 residues. Germline V gene sequence: CDR1 MNHNS, CDR2 SASEGT. Trimming shortened V by 2 bases and J by 1 base, and 9 bases separated the two germline ends. The DNA of the CDR3 is TGTGCCAGCAGTGAAACGGTTGGTTCTGGAAACACCATATATTTT. Protein: CASSETVGSGNTIYF.

The rearrangement links TRBV6-5 to TRBJ2-2; D is ambiguous. The CDR3 totals 14 residues. From germline, CDR1 is MNHEY and CDR2 SVGAGI. Between the trimmed V and J ends, which lost 2 bases and 6 bases, there was a span of 10 bases. The CDR3 nucleotides are TGTGCCAGCAGTTACGACTCCCGACCCGGGGAGCTGTTTTTT. This translates into CASSYDSRPGELFF.

This clone has more than one count but fewer than ten. V and J are TRBV5-4 and TRBJ1-2; a possible D gene is TRBD1 (5 bases). The CDR3 consists of 13 residues. CDR1 is SGHNT and CDR2 is YYREEE in the germline V gene (reference sequence). The V gene lost 0 bases and the J gene lost 4 bases, with 7 bases spanning the gap. CDR3 bases: TGTGCCAGCAGCTTGGGACAGACCTATGGCTACACCTTC. It codes for CASSLGQTYGYTF.

The chain recombines TRBV11-1 with TRBJ2-1, with 12 bases fitting TRBD1. The germline gives CDR1 SGHAT, CDR2 FQDESV (reference sequence). There are 16 residues in the CDR3. J gave up 10 bases and V 2 bases, and 9 bases lay outside the gene matches. The CDR3 here is CASSLPGQGAPGEQFF. The CDR3 DNA reads TGTGCCAGCAGCTTACCGGGACAGGGGGCCCCCGGGGAGCAGTTCTTC.

This chain connects TRBV4-1 to TRBJ1-5; maybe TRBD1 (5 bases). The CDR3 contains 15 residues. V lost 4 bases to trimming and J lost 2 bases, with 12 bases between them. Germline loops: CDR1 MGHRA, CDR2 YSYEKL. The CDR3 region has the DNA TGCGCCAGCAGCCTGGGGGGATGGGGCAATCAGCCCCAGCATTTT. This translates into CASSLGGWGNQPQHF.